This T cell receptor beta chain emerged from a study of post-analysis software for immune sequencing data. Sequencing libraries made from TCR beta cDNA carried unique molecular identifiers. From the PCR reads, TCRdb called clonotypes with MiXCR, one entry per CDR3 protein. Of around 260,000 distinct CDR3 sequences listed, 35% to 45% are singletons. The study, taken as a whole, reports: Elevated frequency relative to controls characterized several TRBV segments in patients, TRBV5-6, TRBV5-1 and TRBV20-1 among them.

The sample holds many counts of this clonotype. Its antigen is currently unknown. CDR1 and CDR2 (germline): DFQATT, SNEGSKA (reference sequence). The ends were cut back, 5 bases at V and 6 bases at J, with 18 bases in the middle. CDR3 size: 14 residues. Sequencing was carried out using blood. The clonotype comes from a girl under 18 with multiple sclerosis. The chain joins TRBV20-1 to TRBJ2-3; D is ambiguous. CDR3 in DNA: TGCAGTGCTGCTGGGTCTGGGGTACGCGATACGCAGTATTTT. Its translation: CSAAGSGVRDTQYF.